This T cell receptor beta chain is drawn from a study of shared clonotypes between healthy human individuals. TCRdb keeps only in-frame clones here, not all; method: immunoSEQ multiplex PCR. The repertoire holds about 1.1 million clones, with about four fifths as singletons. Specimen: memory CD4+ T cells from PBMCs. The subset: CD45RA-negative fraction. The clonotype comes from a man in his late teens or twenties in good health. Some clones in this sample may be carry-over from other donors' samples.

CDR3 protein: CATSRRRDGNTEAFF. In DNA, the CDR3 is TGTGCCACCAGCAGACGCCGGGACGGGAACACTGAAGCTTTCTTT. This chain uses TRBV15 with TRBJ1-1; TRBD1 is a possible D gene (5 bases). This CDR3 is built from 15 residues. Germline V gene lookup returns CDR1 LNHNV and CDR2 YYDKDF (reference sequence). V was cut by 2 bases and J by 1 base, with 11 bases left in between.